The subject of this entry is one TCR beta chain. This sample is part of a study of cytomegalovirus exposure and HLA in healthy donors. Vbeta (60) and Jbeta (13) primers were used in the PCR. Clones were sequenced by immunoSEQ multiplex PCR, and TCRdb holds only the in-frame ones, with some missing. This sample has about 160,000 clones, with over 75% found just once. Every donor was a healthy person donating bone marrow. The specimen sequenced was PBMCs. This TCR came from a man in his forties in good health and CMV-seronegative.

The CDR3 nucleotides read TGTGCCAGCAGCTTAGGGACAGTATACGAGCAGTACTTC. Translated, it gives CASSLGTVYEQYF. V usage is TRBV7-6 and J usage is TRBJ2-7; weak D call: TRBD1 (6 bases). The CDR3 spans 13 residues. Trimming took off 1 base at V and 4 bases at J, with 8 bases between the two ends. Germline V gene data show CDR1 as SGHVS and CDR2 as FNYEAQ.